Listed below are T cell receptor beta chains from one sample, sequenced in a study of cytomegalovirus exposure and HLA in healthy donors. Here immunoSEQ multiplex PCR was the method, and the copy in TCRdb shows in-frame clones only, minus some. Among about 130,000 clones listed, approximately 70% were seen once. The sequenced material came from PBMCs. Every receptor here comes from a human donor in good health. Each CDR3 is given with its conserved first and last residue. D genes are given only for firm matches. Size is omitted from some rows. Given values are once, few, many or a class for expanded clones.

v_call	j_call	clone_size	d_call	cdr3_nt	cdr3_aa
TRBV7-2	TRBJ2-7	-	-	TGTGCCAGCACCCCCAGGGGCGGGAGTATTAACGAGCAGTACTTC	CASTPRGGSINEQYF
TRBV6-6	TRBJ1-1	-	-	TGTGCCAGCACCCCGGACAGGAACACTGAAGCTTTCTTT	CASTPDRNTEAFF
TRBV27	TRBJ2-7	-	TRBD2	TGTGCCAGCAGCCGGGAGCGACTAGCAGGCTCCTACGAGCAGTACTTC	CASSRERLAGSYEQYF
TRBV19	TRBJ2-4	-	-	TGTGCCAGTAGTATAACCGGGGCCAAAAACATTCAGTACTTC	CASSITGAKNIQYF
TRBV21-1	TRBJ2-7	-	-	TGTGCCAGCAGCAAAGTTGGGCCCAACCACGAGCAGTACTTC	CASSKVGPNHEQYF
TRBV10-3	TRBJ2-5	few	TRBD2	TGTGCCATCAGAGTCCAGGGAGGGGAGACCCAGTACTTC	CAIRVQGGETQYF
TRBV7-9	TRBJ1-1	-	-	TGTGCCAGCAGCCCCCGGACAGCCAACACTGAAGCTTTCTTT	CASSPRTANTEAFF
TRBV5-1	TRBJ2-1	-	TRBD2	TGCGCCGGATGGACTAGCGGGAGGTCCCCCTTTAAGTTCTTC	CAGWTSGRSPFKFF
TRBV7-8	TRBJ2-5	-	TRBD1	TGTGCCAGCAGCTTAGGGGTACAGGGGGCAGGAGAGACCCAGTACTTC	CASSLGVQGAGETQYF
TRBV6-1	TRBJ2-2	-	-	TGTGCCAGCAGTGACCCCGGCAGGGATTGGACCGGGGAGCTGTTTTTT	CASSDPGRDWTGELFF
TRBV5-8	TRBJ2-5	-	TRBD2	TGTGCCAGCAGCTTGGGACTAGCGGGAGAGACCCAGTACTTC	CASSLGLAGETQYF
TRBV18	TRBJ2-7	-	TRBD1	TGTGCCAGCTCACAGGACAGGGGTGCCTACGAGCAGTACTTC	CASSQDRGAYEQYF
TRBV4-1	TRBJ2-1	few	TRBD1	TGCGCCAGCAGCCAATCACCCCGGGACAGGGAGTCCTACAATGAGCAGTTCTTC	CASSQSPRDRESYNEQFF
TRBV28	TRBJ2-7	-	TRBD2	TGTGCCAGCAGTCCAGGACTAGCGGGGCCCTACGAGCAGTACTTC	CASSPGLAGPYEQYF
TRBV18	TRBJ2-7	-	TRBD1	TGTGCCAGCTCCCCAAGGGACAGGCTATCATCGTACGAGCAGTACTTC	CASSPRDRLSSYEQYF
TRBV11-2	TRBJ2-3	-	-	TGTGCCAGCAGCTTAGGGTCGAGGGCAGATACGCAGTATTTT	CASSLGSRADTQYF
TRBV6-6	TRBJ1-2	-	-	TGTGCCAGCAGCTCCGGGGGGGGCATATATGGCTACACCTTC	CASSSGGGIYGYTF
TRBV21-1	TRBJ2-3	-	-	TGTGCCAGCAGGGCCGGCGGAGGGCCCCCTACAGATACGCAGTATTTT	CASRAGGGPPTDTQYF
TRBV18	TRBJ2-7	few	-	TGTGCCAGCTCACCCCCCCACGGTCAGGCCGGCGAGCAGTACTTC	CASSPPHGQAGEQYF
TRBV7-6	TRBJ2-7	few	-	TGTGCCAGCAGCTTAGGAGGAGACCTCTACGAGCAGTACTTC	CASSLGGDLYEQYF
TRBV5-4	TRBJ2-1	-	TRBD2	TGTGCCAGCAGCTTGGCCGGGGGGAACAATGAGCAGTTCTTC	CASSLAGGNNEQFF
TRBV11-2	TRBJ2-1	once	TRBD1	TGTGCCAGCAGCTTGGGTACAGGGGTCGAGCAGTTCTTC	CASSLGTGVEQFF
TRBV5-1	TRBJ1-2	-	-	TGCGCCAGCAGCGCCGACAGCTATGGCTACACCTTC	CASSADSYGYTF
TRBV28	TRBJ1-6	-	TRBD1	TGTGCCAGCAGTTTACTGACAGGGGCCCAGAGCTCCTATAATTCACCCCTCCACTTT	CASSLLTGAQSSYNSPLHF
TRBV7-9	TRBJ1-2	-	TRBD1	TGTGCCAGCAGCTTACGTGGGGCAGGGGGAGGCGGCTACACCTTC	CASSLRGAGGGGYTF
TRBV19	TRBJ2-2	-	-	TGTGCCAGCACCCCGGGACTTTCGAACACCGGGGAGCTGTTTTTT	CASTPGLSNTGELFF
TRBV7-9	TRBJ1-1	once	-	TGTGCCAGCAGCCTCCAAGGGGAAAACACTGAAGCTTTCTTT	CASSLQGENTEAFF
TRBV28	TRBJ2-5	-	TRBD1	TGTGCCAGCGCTGGGCCTGACAGGGGACAACAAGAGACCCAGTACTTC	CASAGPDRGQQETQYF
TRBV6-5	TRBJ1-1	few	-	TGTGCCAGCAGTACCACGGGGGGTATGAACACTGAAGCTTTCTTT	CASSTTGGMNTEAFF